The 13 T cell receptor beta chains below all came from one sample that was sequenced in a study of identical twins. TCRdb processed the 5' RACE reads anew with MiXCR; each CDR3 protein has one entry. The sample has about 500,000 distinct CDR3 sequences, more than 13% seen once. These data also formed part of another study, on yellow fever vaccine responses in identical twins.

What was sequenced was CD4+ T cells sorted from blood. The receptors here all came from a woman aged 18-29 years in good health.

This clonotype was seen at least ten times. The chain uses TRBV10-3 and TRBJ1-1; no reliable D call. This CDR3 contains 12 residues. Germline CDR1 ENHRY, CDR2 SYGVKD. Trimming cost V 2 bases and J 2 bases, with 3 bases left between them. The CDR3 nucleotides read TGTGCCATCAGTGAGGGTAACACTGAAGCTTTCTTT. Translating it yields CAISEGNTEAFF.

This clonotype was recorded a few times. CDR3 DNA: TGCAGTGCTACCCGGAGGGCCATCGGCGGGGAGCTGTTTTTT. Translating gives CSATRRAIGGELFF. This rearrangement joins TRBV20-1 to TRBJ2-2; D is perhaps TRBD2 (6 bases). Germline values: CDR1 DFQATT, CDR2 SNEGSKA (reference sequence). Trimming shortened V by 4 bases and J by 7 bases, and 16 bases separated the two germline ends. CDR3 size: 14 residues.

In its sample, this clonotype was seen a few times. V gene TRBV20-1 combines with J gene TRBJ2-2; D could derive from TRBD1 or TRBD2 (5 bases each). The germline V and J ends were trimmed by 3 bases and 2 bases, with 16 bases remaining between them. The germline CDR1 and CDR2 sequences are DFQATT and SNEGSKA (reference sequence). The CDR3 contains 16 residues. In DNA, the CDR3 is TGCAGTGCTAGCGGCCCGGGACGGCGAAACACCGGGGAGCTGTTTTTT. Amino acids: CSASGPGRRNTGELFF.

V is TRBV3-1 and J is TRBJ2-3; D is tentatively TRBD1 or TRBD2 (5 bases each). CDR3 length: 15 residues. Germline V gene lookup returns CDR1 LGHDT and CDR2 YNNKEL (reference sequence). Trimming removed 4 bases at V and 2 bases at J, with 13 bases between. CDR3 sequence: CASSPRGANTDTQYF. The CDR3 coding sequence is TGTGCCAGCAGCCCTAGAGGGGCTAACACAGATACGCAGTATTTT.

The DNA for the CDR3 is TGTGCCAGCAGCTTAGATCTGACTAGCGGGAAGCAGTTCTTC. Amino acid sequence: CASSLDLTSGKQFF. V and J are TRBV11-2 and TRBJ2-1, with 11 bases lining up with TRBD2. V was clipped by 0 bases and J by 11 bases; unmatched bases: 3. This CDR3 has 14 amino acids. Germline V gene data show CDR1 as SGHAT and CDR2 as FQNNGV.

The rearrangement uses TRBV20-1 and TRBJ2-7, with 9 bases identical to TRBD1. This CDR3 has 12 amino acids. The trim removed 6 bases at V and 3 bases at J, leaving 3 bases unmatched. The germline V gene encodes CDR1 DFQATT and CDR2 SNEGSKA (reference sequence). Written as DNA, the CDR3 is TGCAGTGCGCCGGACAGGGGCTACGAGCAGTACTTC. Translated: CSAPDRGYEQYF.

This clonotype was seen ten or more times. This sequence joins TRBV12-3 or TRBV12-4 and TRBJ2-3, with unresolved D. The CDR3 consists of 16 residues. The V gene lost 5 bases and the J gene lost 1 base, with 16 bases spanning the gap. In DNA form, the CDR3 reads TGTGCCAGCAGTCCACGTTGGGGTTCGGGCACAGATACGCAGTATTTT. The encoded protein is CASSPRWGSGTDTQYF.

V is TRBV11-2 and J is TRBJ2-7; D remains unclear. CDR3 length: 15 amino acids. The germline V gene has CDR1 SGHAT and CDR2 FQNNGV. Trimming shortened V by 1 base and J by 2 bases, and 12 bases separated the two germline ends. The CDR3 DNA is TGTGCCAGCAGCTTAGGTGTAGCAGGAACCTACGAGCAGTACTTC. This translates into CASSLGVAGTYEQYF.

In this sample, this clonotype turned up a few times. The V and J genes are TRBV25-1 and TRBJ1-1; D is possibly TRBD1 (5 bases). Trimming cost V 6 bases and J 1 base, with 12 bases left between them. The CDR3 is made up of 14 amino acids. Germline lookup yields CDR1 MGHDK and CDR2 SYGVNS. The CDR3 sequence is CASRLTGGNTEAFF. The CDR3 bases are TGTGCCAGCAGATTGACGGGGGGGAACACTGAAGCTTTCTTT.

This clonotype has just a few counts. Here the CDR3 DNA reads TGCAGTGCTAGACTCGAGGTTATGTACAATGAGCAGTTCTTC. Translation: CSARLEVMYNEQFF. V usage is TRBV20-1 and J usage is TRBJ2-1, with D unclear. The CDR3 is 14 residues long. Trimming cost V 2 bases and J 4 bases, with 12 bases left between them. Germline V gene lookup returns CDR1 DFQATT and CDR2 SNEGSKA (reference sequence).

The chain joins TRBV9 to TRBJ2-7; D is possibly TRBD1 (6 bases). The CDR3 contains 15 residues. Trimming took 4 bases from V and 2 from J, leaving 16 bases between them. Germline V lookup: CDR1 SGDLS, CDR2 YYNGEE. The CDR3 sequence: CASSRGQPPPYEQYF. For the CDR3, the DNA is TGTGCCAGCAGCAGAGGACAGCCACCACCCTACGAGCAGTACTTC.

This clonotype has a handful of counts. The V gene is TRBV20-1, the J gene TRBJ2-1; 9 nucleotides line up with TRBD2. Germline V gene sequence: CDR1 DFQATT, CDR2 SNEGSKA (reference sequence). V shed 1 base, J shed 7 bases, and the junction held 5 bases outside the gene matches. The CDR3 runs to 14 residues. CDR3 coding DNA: TGCAGTGCTAGAGTAGCGGGGGTTCTAAATGAGCAGTTCTTC. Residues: CSARVAGVLNEQFF.

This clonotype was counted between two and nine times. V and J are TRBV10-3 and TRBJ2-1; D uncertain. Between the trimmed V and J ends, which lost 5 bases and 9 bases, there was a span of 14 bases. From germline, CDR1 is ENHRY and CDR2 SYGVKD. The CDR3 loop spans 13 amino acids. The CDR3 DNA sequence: TGTGCCATCAGTCTTACCTCTGCCCCTGAGCAGTTCTTC. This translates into CAISLTSAPEQFF.